This TCR beta chain was documented in a study of glioma-infiltrating T cells. This clonotype was seen repeatedly, ten times or more. Just one base apart from a much larger clone, this may be a read error. TCR alpha and beta CDR3 regions were amplified from RNA using iRepertoire nested multiplex PCR. For one-step reverse transcription and amplification, about 90-400 ng of tissue mRNA or PBMC total RNA was used. TCRdb used MiXCR to reprocess the multiplex PCR reads, holding one entry per CDR3 protein. Here the sample spans about 200,000 distinct CDR3 sequences, about 32% being singletons. Per the germline V gene, CDR1 is MNHEY and CDR2 is SMNVEV (reference sequence). This CDR3 spans 13 amino acids.

The V gene is TRBV27, the J gene TRBJ2-3, with D possibly matching TRBD2 (6 bases). The specimen was glioma tissue, nonneoplastic brain tissue, or PBMCs (not recorded which). The sequence was collected from a human donor with low-grade glioma or glioblastoma, undergoing nonglioma brain surgery, or in good health (not recorded which). The CDR3 sequence is CASRGQGGDTRYF. DNA for the CDR3: TGTGCCAGCCGAGGGCAGGGAGGAGATACGCGGTATTTT.